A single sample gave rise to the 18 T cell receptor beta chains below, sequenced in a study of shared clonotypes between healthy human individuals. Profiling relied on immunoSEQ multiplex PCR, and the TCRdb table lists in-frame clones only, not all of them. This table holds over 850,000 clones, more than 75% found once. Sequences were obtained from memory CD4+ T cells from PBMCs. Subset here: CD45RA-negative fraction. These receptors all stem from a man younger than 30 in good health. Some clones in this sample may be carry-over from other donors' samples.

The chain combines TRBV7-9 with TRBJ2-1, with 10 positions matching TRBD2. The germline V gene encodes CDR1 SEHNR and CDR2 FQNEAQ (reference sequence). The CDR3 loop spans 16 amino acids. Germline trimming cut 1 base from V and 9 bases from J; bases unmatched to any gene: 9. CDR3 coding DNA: TGTGCCAGCAGCTTAGTGGTGACTAGCGGGCCGGGTGAGCAGTTCTTC. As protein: CASSLVVTSGPGEQFF.

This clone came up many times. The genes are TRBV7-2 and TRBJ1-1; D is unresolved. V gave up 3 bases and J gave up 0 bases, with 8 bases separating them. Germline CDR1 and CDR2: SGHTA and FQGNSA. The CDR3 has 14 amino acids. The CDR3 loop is CASSFTSLNTEAFF. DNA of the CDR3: TGTGCCAGCAGCTTCACCTCCTTGAACACTGAAGCTTTCTTT.

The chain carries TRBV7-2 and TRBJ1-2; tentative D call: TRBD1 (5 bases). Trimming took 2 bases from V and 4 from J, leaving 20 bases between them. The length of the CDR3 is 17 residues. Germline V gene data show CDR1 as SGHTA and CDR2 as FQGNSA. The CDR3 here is CASSLTRDSSPAYGYTF. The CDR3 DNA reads TGTGCCAGCAGCTTAACCAGGGATTCGTCCCCTGCCTATGGCTACACCTTC.

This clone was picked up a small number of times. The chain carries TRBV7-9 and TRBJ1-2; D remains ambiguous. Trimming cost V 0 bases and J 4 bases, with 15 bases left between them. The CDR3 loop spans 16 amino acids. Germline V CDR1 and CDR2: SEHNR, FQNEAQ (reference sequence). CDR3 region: CASSLAGGQSSYGYTF. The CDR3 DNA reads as TGTGCCAGCAGCTTAGCGGGCGGTCAGAGCAGCTATGGCTACACCTTC.

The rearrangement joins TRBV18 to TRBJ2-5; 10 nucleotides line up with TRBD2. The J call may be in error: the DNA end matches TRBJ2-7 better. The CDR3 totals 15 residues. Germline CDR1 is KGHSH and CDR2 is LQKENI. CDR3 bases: TGTGCCAGCTCACCCCAGCGGGAGGGCCTCTACGAGCAGTACTTC. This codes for CASSPQREGLYEQYF.

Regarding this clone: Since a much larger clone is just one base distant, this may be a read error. In nucleotides, the CDR3 is TGTGCCAGCAGCCTTATTAGCCCGCTAGAGAATGGGCAGTTCTTC. Its translation: CASSLISPLENGQFF. The V and J genes are TRBV7-2 and TRBJ2-1; D unresolved. Germline-derived CDR1 and CDR2 are SGHTA and FQGNSA. This CDR3 comprises 15 residues.

CDR3: CASRGDQETQYF. In DNA, the CDR3 is TGCGCCAGCAGAGGGGACCAAGAGACCCAGTACTTC. V and J are TRBV10-2 and TRBJ2-5, with D maybe TRBD1 (5 bases). The CDR3 is 12 residues long. Trimming stripped 6 bases from V and 0 bases from J, with 5 bases between. Germline loops: CDR1 WSHSY, CDR2 SAAADI.

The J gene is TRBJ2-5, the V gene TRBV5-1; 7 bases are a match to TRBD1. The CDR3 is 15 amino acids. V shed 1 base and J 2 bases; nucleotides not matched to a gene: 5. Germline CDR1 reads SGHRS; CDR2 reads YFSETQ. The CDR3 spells CASSLFQGEQETQYF. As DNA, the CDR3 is TGCGCCAGCAGCTTGTTCCAGGGGGAACAAGAGACCCAGTACTTC.

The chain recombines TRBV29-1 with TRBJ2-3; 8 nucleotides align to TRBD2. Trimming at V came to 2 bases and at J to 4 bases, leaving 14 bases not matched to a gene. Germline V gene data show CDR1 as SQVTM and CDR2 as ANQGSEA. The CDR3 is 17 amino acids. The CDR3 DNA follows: TGCAGCGTTGAACCGGGCAGCCCCCTAGCGGGTGCAGATACGCAGTATTTT. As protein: CSVEPGSPLAGADTQYF.

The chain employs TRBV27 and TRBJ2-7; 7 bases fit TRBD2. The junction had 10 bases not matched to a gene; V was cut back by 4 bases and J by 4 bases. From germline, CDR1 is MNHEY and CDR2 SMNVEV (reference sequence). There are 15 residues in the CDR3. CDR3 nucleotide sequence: TGTGCCAGCAGTTGGTTCGGGCGGGAGAGTTACGAGCAGTACTTC. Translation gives CASSWFGRESYEQYF.

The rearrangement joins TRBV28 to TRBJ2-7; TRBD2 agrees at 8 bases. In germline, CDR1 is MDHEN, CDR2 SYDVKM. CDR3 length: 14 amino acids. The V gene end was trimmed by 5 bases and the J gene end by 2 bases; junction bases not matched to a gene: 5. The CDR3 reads CASSELAAPYEQYF. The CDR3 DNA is TGTGCCAGCAGTGAACTAGCGGCACCCTACGAGCAGTACTTC.

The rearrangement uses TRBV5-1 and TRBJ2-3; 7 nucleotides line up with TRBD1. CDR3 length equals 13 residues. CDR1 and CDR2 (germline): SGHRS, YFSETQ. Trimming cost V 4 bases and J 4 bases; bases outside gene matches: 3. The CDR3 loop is CASSRQGADTQYF. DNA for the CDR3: TGCGCCAGCAGCCGACAGGGAGCAGATACGCAGTATTTT.

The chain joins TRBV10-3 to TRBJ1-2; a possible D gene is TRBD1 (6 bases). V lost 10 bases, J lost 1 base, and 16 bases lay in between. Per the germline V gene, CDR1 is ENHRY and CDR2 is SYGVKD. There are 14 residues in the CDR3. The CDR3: CASRQEAGNYGYTF. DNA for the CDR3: TGTGCCAGCCGACAGGAGGCGGGTAACTATGGCTACACCTTC.

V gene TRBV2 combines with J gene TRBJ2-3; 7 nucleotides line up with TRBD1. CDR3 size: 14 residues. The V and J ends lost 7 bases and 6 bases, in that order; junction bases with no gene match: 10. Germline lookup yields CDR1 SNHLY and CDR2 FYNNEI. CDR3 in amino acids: CASNQDRIMDTQYF. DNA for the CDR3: TGTGCCAGCAACCAGGACAGGATTATGGATACGCAGTATTTT.

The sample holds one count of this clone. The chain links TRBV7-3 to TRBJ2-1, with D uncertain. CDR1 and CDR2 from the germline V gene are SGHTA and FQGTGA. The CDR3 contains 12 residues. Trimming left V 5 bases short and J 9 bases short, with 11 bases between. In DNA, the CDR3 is TGTGCCAGCAGCACAAGGTTGGGTGAGCAGTTCTTC. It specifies CASSTRLGEQFF. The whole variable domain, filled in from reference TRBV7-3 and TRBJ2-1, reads GAGVSQTPSNKVTEKGKYVELRCDPISGHTALYWYRQSLGQGPEFLIYFQGTGAADDSGLPNDRFFAVRPEGSVSTLKIQRTERGDSAVYLCASSTRLGEQFFGPGTRLTVL.

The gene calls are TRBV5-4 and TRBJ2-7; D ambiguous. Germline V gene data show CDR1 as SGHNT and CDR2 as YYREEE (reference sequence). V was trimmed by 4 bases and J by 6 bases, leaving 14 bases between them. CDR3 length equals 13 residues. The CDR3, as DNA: TGTGCCAGCAGCGTGGACCAGGCTGGCGAGCAGTACTTC. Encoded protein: CASSVDQAGEQYF.

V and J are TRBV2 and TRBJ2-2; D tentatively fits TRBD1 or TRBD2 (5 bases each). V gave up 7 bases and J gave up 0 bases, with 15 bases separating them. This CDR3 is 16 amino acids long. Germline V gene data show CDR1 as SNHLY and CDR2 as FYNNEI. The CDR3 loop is CASTREGNANTGELFF. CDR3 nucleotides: TGTGCCAGCACCAGAGAGGGGAACGCGAACACCGGGGAGCTGTTTTTT.

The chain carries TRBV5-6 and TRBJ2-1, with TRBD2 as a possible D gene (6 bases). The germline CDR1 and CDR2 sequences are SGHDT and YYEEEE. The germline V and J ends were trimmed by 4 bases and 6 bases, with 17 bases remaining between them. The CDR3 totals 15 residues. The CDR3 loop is CASSPLWRGPNEQFF. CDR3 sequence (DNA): TGTGCCAGCAGCCCACTCTGGCGGGGACCCAATGAGCAGTTCTTC.